Following are 11 T cell receptor beta chains from one sample sequenced in a study of blood T cell repertoires in COVID-19. Generated by immunoSEQ multiplex PCR, the TCRdb table keeps only in-frame clones and is missing some. The sample has around 310,000 clones, around 90% seen once. The specimen sequenced was peripheral blood. These TCRs come from a woman aged 40 to 49 with COVID-19, enrolled during active disease.

The chain carries TRBV2 and TRBJ2-4; the D gene is possibly TRBD1 (6 bases). CDR1 is SNHLY, CDR2 FYNNEI, per germline. The CDR3 contains 15 residues. The V and J ends lost 6 bases and 7 bases respectively, with 19 bases between them. DNA for the CDR3: TGTGCCAGCAGGGAGACAGGCAGCCGCGAGAACATTCAGTACTTC. Translation: CASRETGSRENIQYF.

Regarding this clone: In the same sample, other DNA sequences code for this CDR3. The rearrangement uses TRBV11-2 and TRBJ2-7; D is unresolved. The CDR3 totals 11 residues. The V end lost 5 bases, the J end lost 4 bases, and 6 bases lay between the germline ends. Germline loops: CDR1 SGHAT, CDR2 FQNNGV. CDR3 in DNA: TGTGCCAGCAGCCGAGCGTACGAGCAGTACTTC. Translated, it gives CASSRAYEQYF.

The chain uses TRBV7-3 and TRBJ1-2; D possibly corresponds to TRBD1 (5 bases). CDR3 length: 13 residues. V was cut by 5 bases and J by 6 bases, with 13 bases left in between. CDR1 is SGHTA and CDR2 is FQGTGA in the germline V gene. The CDR3 DNA sequence: TGTGCCAGCAGCATCGACAGAGCTAATGGCTACACCTTC. Translating it yields CASSIDRANGYTF.

The V and J genes are TRBV28 and TRBJ1-5, with D hard to call. This CDR3 contains 17 residues. CDR1 is MDHEN and CDR2 is SYDVKM in the germline V gene. V was shortened by 5 bases and J by 6 bases, with 23 bases between the two germline ends. CDR3 bases: TGTGCCAGCAGTCCCCCGGCCCCGGGGAGCCCTGCTCAGCCCCAGCATTTT. Its protein product is CASSPPAPGSPAQPQHF.

The gene calls are TRBV12-5 and TRBJ2-1; 8 bases align to TRBD2. Looked up from germline, CDR1 is LGHNT and CDR2 is FRNRAP. The CDR3 loop spans 14 amino acids. V gave up 3 bases and J gave up 10 bases; unmatched junction bases: 8. For the CDR3, the DNA is TGTGCTAGTGGTTTTCCGGGGGGGCCGCCCGAGCAGTTCTTC. It encodes CASGFPGGPPEQFF.

This clone appeared a single time. The chain recombines TRBV5-8 with TRBJ2-1; 11 bases fit TRBD1. This CDR3 spans 18 amino acids. Germline loops: CDR1 SGHTS, CDR2 YDEGEE. V lost 1 base to trimming and J lost 1 base; unmatched junction nucleotides: 7. The CDR3 DNA reads as TGTGCCAGCAGCTTGCCCCCAGGGACAGGGGGATCCTACAATGAGCAGTTCTTC. It is translated as CASSLPPGTGGSYNEQFF.

The chain uses TRBV5-6 and TRBJ2-2; 12 positions agree with TRBD1. Germline V CDR1 and CDR2: SGHDT, YYEEEE. CDR3 length: 16 amino acids. The J segment lost 7 bases and the V segment lost 4 bases, leaving 8 bases of the junction unmatched. Here the CDR3 DNA reads TGTGCCAGCAGCCGGGACAGGGGGCGCCTTAGCGGGGAGCTGTTTTTT. It is translated as CASSRDRGRLSGELFF.

This rearrangement joins TRBV5-6 to TRBJ2-3, with TRBD2 matching over 7 bases. Germline V gives CDR1 SGHDT, CDR2 YYEEEE. The CDR3 runs 16 residues. V shed 3 bases, J shed 6 bases, and the junction held 13 bases outside the gene matches. The CDR3 is CASSSRVEAGADTQYF. The CDR3 DNA reads TGTGCCAGCAGCTCTAGAGTGGAGGCGGGAGCGGATACGCAGTATTTT.

V is TRBV13 and J is TRBJ1-2; D remains unclear. CDR3 size: 13 residues. Germline V CDR1 and CDR2: PRHDT, FYEKMQ (reference sequence). V lost 5 bases and J 5 bases, leaving 12 bases between the germline ends. CDR3 amino acids: CASSAGYAYGYTF. In DNA form, the CDR3 reads TGTGCCAGCAGCGCCGGTTATGCGTATGGCTACACCTTC.

Here the CDR3 reads CAWSVPGGLDEQYF. The CDR3 DNA follows: TGTGCCTGGAGTGTACCAGGGGGCCTCGACGAGCAGTACTTC. V is TRBV30 and J is TRBJ2-7; 8 nucleotides agree with TRBD1. The ends lost 0 bases at V and 5 bases at J; junction bases unmatched: 6. The CDR3 extends over 14 amino acids. Germline V gene data show CDR1 as GTSNPN and CDR2 as SVGIG (reference sequence).

The rearrangement uses TRBV9 and TRBJ1-2; TRBD1 agrees at 8 bases. Trimming at V came to 4 bases and at J to 4 bases, leaving 9 bases not matched to a gene. From germline, CDR1 is SGDLS and CDR2 YYNGEE. The CDR3 length is 15 residues. Written as DNA, the CDR3 is TGTGCCAGCAGCCCCCGGACAGGGTACGCCTATGGCTACACCTTC. Translated: CASSPRTGYAYGYTF.